The TCR beta chain under discussion was sequenced for a study of CD8+CD57+ T cells in acquired aplastic anemia. In the study overall: Recorded DNA amounts for sorted CD4+ and CD8+ cells had an average of 3.2 ug.

Trimming shortened V by 6 bases and J by 10 bases, and 19 bases separated the two germline ends. CDR1 DFQATT and CDR2 SNEGSKA come from the germline V gene (reference sequence). The CDR3 runs to 13 residues. Patients chosen for sequencing had CD8+CD57+ cells that had expanded, as shown by flow cytometry. Each patient gave a blood sample that was collected before any therapy had been received. Profiling that covered TCR beta VDJ and CDR3 relied on genomic DNA as its template. Each CDR3 protein gets one entry after TCRdb re-called the reads with MiXCR. This table has roughly 250,000 distinct CDR3 sequences, less than 85% appearing once.

Sequencing was performed on sorted CD4+, CD8+, or CD8+CD57+ T cells (not recorded which) from PBMCs. This clonotype was sampled from a human donor with aplastic anemia. The chain is built from TRBV20-1 and TRBJ2-1; D remains ambiguous. The CDR3 is CSARTRDKAEQFF. CDR3 bases: TGCAGTGCAAGAACCAGAGACAAGGCAGAGCAGTTCTTC.